This T cell receptor beta chain was captured by sequencing in a study of early T cells in non-severe SARS-CoV-2 infection. Looking at the study overall: The sequenced material was bulk RNA from unsorted whole blood, and its chains were unpaired.

Individual cDNA molecules carried attached unique molecular identifiers. TCRdb itself ran the 5' RACE reads through MiXCR, one entry per CDR3 protein. The table lists more than 55,000 distinct CDR3 sequences, approximately 6.1% of them singletons. The study, taken as a whole, reports: VDJdb matching skewed toward anti-spike CD8 responses, missing private and CD4 specificities.

Many counts were recorded for this clonotype. Its target is not known. This CDR3 spans 15 amino acids. Germline V lookup: CDR1 SGHVS, CDR2 FNYEAQ. Losses at the gene ends were 5 bases for V and 8 bases for J; bases not matched to a gene: 5. The sample consisted of whole blood, taken at baseline. The TCR was taken from an adult who was a healthcare worker with PCR-confirmed SARS-CoV-2 infection or an uninfected control (not recorded which). This chain links TRBV7-6 with TRBJ2-1; 14 nucleotides align to TRBD2. CDR3 sequence: CASSQTSGGGDEQFF. The CDR3 DNA is TGTGCCAGCAGCCAGACTAGCGGGGGGGGAGATGAGCAGTTCTTC. The full variable domain, completed using reference TRBV7-6 and TRBJ2-1, is GAGVSQSPRYKVTKRGQDVALRCDPISGHVSLYWYRQALGQGPEFLTYFNYEAQQDKSGLPNDRFSAERPEGSISTLTIQRTEQRDSAMYRCASSQTSGGGDEQFFGPGTRLTVL.